Given below is one TCR beta chain in context. The antigen remains unidentified. The CDR3 loop spans 16 amino acids. CDR1 and CDR2 (germline): SGHTA, FQGNSA. Deletions cut 1 base from V and 5 bases from J, with 16 bases between. This entry is derived from a study of T cells after yellow fever vaccination. Whole-study results and caveats: Of the clonotypes, a small share occurred in both CD4 and CD8 compartments. Subsequent booster samples again held most clones from primary vaccination (just under 98% CD4, about 86% CD8).

Template switching by 5'RACE produced TCR cDNA, adding a universal primer site and UMIs. One entry per CDR3 protein, called by TCRdb with MiXCR from the 5' RACE reads. The sample lists 300,000 to 350,000 distinct CDR3 sequences; 3% to 4.5% were seen once. This specimen consisted of PBMCs, obtained 5 days after the yellow fever booster vaccination. The chain carries TRBV7-2 and TRBJ2-3, with D hard to call. The TCR was taken from a man aged 18 to 30 who received the YFV17D yellow fever vaccine. The CDR3 nucleotides are TGTGCCAGCAGCTTAGTATTTTCTGTTAGTGTAGATACGCAGTATTTT. This encodes CASSLVFSVSVDTQYF.